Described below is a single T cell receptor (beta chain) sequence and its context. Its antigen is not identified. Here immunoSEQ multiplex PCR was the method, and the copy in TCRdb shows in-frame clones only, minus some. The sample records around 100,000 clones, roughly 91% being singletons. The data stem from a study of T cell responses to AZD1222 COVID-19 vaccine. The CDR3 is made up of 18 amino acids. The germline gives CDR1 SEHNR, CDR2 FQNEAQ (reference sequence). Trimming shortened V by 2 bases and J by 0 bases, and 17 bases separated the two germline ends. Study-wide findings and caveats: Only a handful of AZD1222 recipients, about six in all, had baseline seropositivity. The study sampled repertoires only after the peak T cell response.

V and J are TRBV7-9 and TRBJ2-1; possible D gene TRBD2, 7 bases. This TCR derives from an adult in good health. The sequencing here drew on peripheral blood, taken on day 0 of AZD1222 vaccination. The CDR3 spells CASSLPWGRGSSYNEQFF. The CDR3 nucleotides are TGTGCCAGCAGCTTACCCTGGGGGAGGGGGAGCTCCTACAATGAGCAGTTCTTC.